This TCR beta chain was recovered during a study of graft-versus-host responses after intestinal transplantation. The data were produced by immunoSEQ multiplex PCR, yet TCRdb's version contains in-frame clones alone and is incomplete. The data hold 15,000 to 20,000 clones, with approximately 40% observed a single time. There are 18 residues in the CDR3. V gave up 3 bases and J gave up 3 bases, with 23 bases separating them. From germline, CDR1 is MNHNS and CDR2 SASEGT. Sequenced material: alloreactive CD4+ T cells from a mixed lymphocyte reaction culture, taken before intestinal transplant. Documented subset: CFSE-low proliferating T cells sorted from roughly 6-day pre-transplant mixed lymphocyte reaction (GvH or HvG direction). The origin of this receptor is a human patient who received an intestinal transplant. The V call is TRBV6-1, the J call TRBJ2-5; D uncertain. CDR3 in amino acids: CASSENMSARMSKETQYF. CDR3 in DNA: TGTGCCAGCAGTGAGAATATGTCCGCGCGAATGTCCAAAGAGACCCAGTACTTC.